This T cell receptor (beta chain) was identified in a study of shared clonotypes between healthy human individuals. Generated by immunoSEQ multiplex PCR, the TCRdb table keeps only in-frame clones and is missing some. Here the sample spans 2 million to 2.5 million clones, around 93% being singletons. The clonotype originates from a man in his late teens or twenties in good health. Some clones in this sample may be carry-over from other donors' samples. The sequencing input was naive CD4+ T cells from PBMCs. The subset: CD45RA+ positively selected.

In DNA, the CDR3 is TGTGCCAGCAGACAGGCCTACGAGCAGTACTTC. It translates to CASRQAYEQYF. The chain recombines TRBV6-5 with TRBJ2-7; possibly TRBD1 for D (5 bases). Trimming shortened V by 6 bases and J by 2 bases, and 5 bases separated the two germline ends. CDR3 length: 11 residues. Germline lookup yields CDR1 MNHEY and CDR2 SVGAGI.